This TCR beta chain was obtained from a study of control samples from healthy donors and cancer patients. V lost 3 bases to trimming and J lost 2 bases, with 10 bases between them. This CDR3 has 14 residues. The germline gives CDR1 SGDLS, CDR2 YYNGEE. Profiling relied on immunoSEQ multiplex PCR, and the TCRdb table lists in-frame clones only, not all of them. The sample has about 120,000 clones, roughly 90% seen once. The sample comprised blood. The origin of this receptor is a man aged 50 or older in good health. The chain employs TRBV9 and TRBJ2-3, with D maybe TRBD2 (6 bases). The CDR3 DNA follows: TGTGCCAGCAGCGCGGGACTCCACACAGATACGCAGTATTTT. Residues: CASSAGLHTDTQYF. The full variable domain, in which reference TRBV9 and TRBJ2-3 provide the parts outside the CDR3, is DSGVTQTPKHLITATGQRVTLRCSPRSGDLSVYWYQQSLDQGLQFLIQYYNGEERAKGNILERFSAQQFPDLHSELNLSSLELGDSALYFCASSAGLHTDTQYFGPGTRLTVL.